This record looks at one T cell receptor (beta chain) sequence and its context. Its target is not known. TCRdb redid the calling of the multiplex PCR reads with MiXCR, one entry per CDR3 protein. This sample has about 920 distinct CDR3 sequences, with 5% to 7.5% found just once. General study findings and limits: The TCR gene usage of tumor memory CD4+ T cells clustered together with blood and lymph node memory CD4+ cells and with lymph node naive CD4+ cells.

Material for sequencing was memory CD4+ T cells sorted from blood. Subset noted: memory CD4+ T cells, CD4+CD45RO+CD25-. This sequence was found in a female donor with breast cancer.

The CDR3 nucleotides read TGTGCCAGCAGCTGGACAGCTAACTATGGCTACACCTTC. Its translation is CASSWTANYGYTF. This chain connects TRBV12-3 or TRBV12-4 to TRBJ1-2; weak D call: TRBD1 (6 bases). Trimming took 6 bases from V and 0 from J, leaving 8 bases between them. The CDR3 is 13 amino acids.